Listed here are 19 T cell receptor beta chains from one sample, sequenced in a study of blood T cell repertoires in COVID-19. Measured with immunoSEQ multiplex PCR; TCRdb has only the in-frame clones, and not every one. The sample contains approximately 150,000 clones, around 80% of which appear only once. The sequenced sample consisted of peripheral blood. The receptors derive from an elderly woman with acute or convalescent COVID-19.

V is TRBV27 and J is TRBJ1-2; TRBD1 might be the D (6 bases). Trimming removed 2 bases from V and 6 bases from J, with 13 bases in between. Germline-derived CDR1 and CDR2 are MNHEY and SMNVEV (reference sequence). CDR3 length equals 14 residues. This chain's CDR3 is CASSLQGSRNGYTF. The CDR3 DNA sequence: TGTGCCAGCAGTTTACAGGGGTCCCGGAATGGCTACACCTTC.

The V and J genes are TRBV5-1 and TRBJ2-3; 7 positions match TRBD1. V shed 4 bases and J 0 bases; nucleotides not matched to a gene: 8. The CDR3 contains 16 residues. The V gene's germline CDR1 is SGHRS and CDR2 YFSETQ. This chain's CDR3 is CASSTQTGSSTDTQYF. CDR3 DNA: TGCGCCAGCAGCACCCAGACAGGGTCCAGCACAGATACGCAGTATTTT.

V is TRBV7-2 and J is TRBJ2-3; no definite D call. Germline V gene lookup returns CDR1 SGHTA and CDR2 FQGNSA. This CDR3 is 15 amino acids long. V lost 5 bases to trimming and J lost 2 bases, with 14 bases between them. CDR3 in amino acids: CASSLAGILTDTQYF. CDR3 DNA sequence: TGTGCCAGCAGCCTCGCAGGAATTCTCACAGATACGCAGTATTTT.

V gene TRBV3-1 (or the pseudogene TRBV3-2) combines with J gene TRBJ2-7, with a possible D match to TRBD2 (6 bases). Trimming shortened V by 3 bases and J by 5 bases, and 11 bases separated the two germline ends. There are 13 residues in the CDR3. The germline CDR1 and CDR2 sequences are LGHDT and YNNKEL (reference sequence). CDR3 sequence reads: CASSQRGSHEQYF. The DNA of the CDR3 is TGTGCCAGCAGCCAGCGGGGTAGCCACGAGCAGTACTTC.

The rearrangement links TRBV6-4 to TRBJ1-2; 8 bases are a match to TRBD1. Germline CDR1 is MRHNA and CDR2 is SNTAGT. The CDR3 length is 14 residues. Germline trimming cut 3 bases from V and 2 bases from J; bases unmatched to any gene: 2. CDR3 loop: CASSDGQGNYGYTF. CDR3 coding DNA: TGTGCCAGCAGTGATGGACAGGGAAACTATGGCTACACCTTC.

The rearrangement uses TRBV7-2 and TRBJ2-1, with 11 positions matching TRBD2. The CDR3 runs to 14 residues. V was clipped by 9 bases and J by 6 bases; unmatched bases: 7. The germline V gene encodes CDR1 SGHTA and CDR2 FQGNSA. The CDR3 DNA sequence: TGTGCCAGTCTTAGCGGGGGGGCCGTCAATGAGCAGTTCTTC. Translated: CASLSGGAVNEQFF. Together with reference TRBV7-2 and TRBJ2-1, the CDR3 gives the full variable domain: GAGVSQSPSNKVTEKGKDVELRCDPISGHTALYWYRQSLGQGLEFLIYFQGNSAPDKSGLPSDRFSAERTGGSVSTLTIQRTQQEDSAVYLCASLSGGAVNEQFFGPGTRLTVL.

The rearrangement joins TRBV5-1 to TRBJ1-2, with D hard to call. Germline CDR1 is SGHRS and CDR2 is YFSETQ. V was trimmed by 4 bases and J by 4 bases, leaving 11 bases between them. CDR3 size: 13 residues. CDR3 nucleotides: TGCGCCAGCAGCGACCCGGGTTCCTATGGCTACACCTTC. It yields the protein CASSDPGSYGYTF.

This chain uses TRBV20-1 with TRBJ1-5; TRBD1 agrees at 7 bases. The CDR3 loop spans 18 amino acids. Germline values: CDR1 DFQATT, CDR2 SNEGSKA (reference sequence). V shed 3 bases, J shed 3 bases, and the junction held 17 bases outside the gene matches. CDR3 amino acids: CSASPRAVSGGYNQPQHF. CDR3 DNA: TGCAGTGCTAGTCCCCGTGCCGTATCAGGGGGTTACAATCAGCCCCAGCATTTT.

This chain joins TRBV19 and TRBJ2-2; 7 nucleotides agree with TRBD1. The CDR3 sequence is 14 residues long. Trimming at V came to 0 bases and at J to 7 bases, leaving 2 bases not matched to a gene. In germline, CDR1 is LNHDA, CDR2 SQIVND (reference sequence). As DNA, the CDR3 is TGTGCCAGTAGTATAGAAACAGGGGTCGGGGAGCTGTTTTTT. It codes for CASSIETGVGELFF.

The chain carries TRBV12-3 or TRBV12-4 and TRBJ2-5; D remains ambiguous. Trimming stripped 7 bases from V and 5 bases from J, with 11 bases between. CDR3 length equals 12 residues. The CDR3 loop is CASTRSSETQYF. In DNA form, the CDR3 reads TGTGCCAGCACCCGGAGTTCGGAGACCCAGTACTTC.

CDR3 bases: TGTGCCAGTAGTTTCCAGGGGGCGTCCACTGAAGCTTTCTTT. Protein sequence: CASSFQGASTEAFF. The chain couples TRBV19 to TRBJ1-1; 8 positions match TRBD1. CDR3 length: 14 amino acids. Germline trimming cut 5 bases from V and 4 bases from J; bases unmatched to any gene: 6. Germline V CDR1 and CDR2: LNHDA, SQIVND (reference sequence).

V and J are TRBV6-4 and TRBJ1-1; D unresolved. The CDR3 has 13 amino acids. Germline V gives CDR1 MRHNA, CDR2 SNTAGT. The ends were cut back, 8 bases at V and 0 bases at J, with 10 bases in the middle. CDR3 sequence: CASSREMNTEAFF. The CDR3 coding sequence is TGTGCCAGCTCCCGAGAGATGAACACTGAAGCTTTCTTT.

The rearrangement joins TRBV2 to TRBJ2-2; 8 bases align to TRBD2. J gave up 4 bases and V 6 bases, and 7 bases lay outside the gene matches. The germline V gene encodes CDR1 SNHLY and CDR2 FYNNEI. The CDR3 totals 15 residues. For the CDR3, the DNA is TGTGCCAGCAGCGCCGGGACTAGGACCACCGGGGAGCTGTTTTTT. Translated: CASSAGTRTTGELFF.

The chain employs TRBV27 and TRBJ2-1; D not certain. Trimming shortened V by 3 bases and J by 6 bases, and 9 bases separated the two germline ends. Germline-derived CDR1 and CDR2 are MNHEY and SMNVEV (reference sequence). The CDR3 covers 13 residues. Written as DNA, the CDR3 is TGTGCCAGCAGTTTGTTCGCTACCAATGAGCAGTTCTTC. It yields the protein CASSLFATNEQFF.

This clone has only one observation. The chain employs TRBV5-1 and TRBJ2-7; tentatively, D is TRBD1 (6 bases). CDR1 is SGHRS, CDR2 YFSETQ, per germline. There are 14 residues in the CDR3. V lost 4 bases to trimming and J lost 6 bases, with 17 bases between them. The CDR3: CASSSRQDRGEQYF. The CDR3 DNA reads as TGCGCCAGCAGCAGTCGACAGGACCGAGGCGAGCAGTACTTC.

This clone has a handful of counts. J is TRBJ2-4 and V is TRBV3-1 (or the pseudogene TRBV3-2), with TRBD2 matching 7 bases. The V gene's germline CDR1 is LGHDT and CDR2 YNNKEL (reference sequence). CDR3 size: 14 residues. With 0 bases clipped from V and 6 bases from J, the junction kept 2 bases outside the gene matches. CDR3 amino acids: CASSQDGGGNIQYF. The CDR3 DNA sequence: TGTGCCAGCAGCCAAGATGGGGGGGGAAACATTCAGTACTTC.

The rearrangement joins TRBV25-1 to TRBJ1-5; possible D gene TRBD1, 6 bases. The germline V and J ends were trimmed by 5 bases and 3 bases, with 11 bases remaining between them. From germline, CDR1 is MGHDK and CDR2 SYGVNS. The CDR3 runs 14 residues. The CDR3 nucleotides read TGTGCCAGCAGTCGGGGGGCTTACAATCAGCCCCAGCATTTT. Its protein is CASSRGAYNQPQHF.

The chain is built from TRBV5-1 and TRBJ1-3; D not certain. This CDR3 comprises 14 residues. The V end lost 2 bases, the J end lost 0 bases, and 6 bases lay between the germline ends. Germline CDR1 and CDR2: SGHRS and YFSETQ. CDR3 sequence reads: CASSFHSSGNTIYF. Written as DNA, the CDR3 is TGCGCCAGCAGCTTCCACAGCTCTGGAAACACCATATATTTT.

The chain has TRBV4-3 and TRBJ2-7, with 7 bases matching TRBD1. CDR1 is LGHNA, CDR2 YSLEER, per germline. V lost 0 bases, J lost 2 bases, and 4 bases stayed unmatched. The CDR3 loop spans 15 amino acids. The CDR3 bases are TGCGCCAGCAGCCAAGATCCCCAGGGGGCCTACGAGCAGTACTTC. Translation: CASSQDPQGAYEQYF.